The clone carrying this TCR beta chain was counted a single time. Participants reported their clinical history, and cohort assignment relied on those reports. The record originates from a study of blood T cell repertoires in COVID-19. The CDR3 extends over 15 amino acids. The V segment lost 6 bases and the J segment 6 bases; nucleotides outside the gene matches: 8. The germline V gene encodes CDR1 KGHDR and CDR2 SFDVKD. Generated by immunoSEQ multiplex PCR, the TCRdb table keeps only in-frame clones and is missing some. This sample has around 250,000 clones, with about 91% found just once. This clonotype was obtained from a human donor in a cohort exposed to, infected with or recovered from COVID-19 (not recorded which). The donor label of this sample is uncertain. The chain uses TRBV24-1 and TRBJ2-1; 9 bases map to TRBD2. Specimen: PBMCs or T cells enriched from blood (not recorded which). The CDR3 sequence: CATSRGRGGGNEQFF. CDR3 nucleotide sequence: TGTGCCACCAGTCGAGGGCGGGGGGGCGGCAATGAGCAGTTCTTC.